These 9 T cell receptor beta chains share one sample of origin, sequenced in a study of T cells after somatic rescue of genetic block. Sequencing used immunoSEQ multiplex PCR; TCRdb keeps in-frame clones, though not all of them. The sample contains 110,000 or so clones, approximately 90% of which appear only once. Sequenced: peripheral blood mononuclear cells (PBMCs). These TCRs come from a woman under 30.

V usage is TRBV4-2 and J usage is TRBJ2-7; D might be TRBD1 (5 bases). Germline CDR1 and CDR2: LGHNA and YNFKEQ. This CDR3 region has 16 residues. Trimming stripped 0 bases from V and 4 bases from J, with 16 bases between. In nucleotides, the CDR3 is TGTGCCAGCAGCCAAGATTGGAAGGGGAAAAGTTACGAGCAGTACTTC. Encoded protein: CASSQDWKGKSYEQYF.

This clone was found once. The V and J genes are TRBV28 and TRBJ1-4; the match to TRBD1 covers 12 bases. This CDR3 has 17 residues. Germline-derived CDR1 and CDR2 are MDHEN and SYDVKM. With V trimmed by 4 bases and J by 11 bases, 14 bases remained unmatched. The CDR3 DNA follows: TGTGCCAGCAGTTCTCCCGGGACAGGGGGCATTTCGCGGAAACTGTTTTTT. Residues: CASSSPGTGGISRKLFF.

The chain has TRBV6-6 and TRBJ2-2, with 8 bases fitting TRBD1. The CDR3 consists of 15 residues. Germline CDR1 is MNHNY and CDR2 is SVGAGI (reference sequence). V trimming: 6 bases; J trimming: 2 bases; junction bases outside the gene matches: 5. CDR3 DNA sequence: TGTGCCAGCAGCCCGGGACAGGCAAACACCGGGGAGCTGTTTTTT. It codes for CASSPGQANTGELFF.

The chain uses TRBV4-1 and TRBJ2-7, with 7 bases that match TRBD1. Germline trimming cut 1 base from V and 1 base from J; bases unmatched to any gene: 4. The CDR3 consists of 15 residues. The germline CDR1 and CDR2 sequences are MGHRA and YSYEKL. CDR3 sequence (DNA): TGCGCCAGCAGCCAAGTCACGGGACAGTCCTACGAGCAGTACTTC. Amino acid sequence: CASSQVTGQSYEQYF.

The V gene is TRBV10-3, the J gene TRBJ1-2; D is unresolved. The CDR3 runs 12 residues. Germline V CDR1 and CDR2: ENHRY, SYGVKD. Deletions cut 5 bases from V and 6 bases from J, with 10 bases between. The CDR3 is CAISRELDGYTF. The DNA for the CDR3 is TGTGCCATCAGTCGGGAGTTGGATGGCTACACCTTC.

The chain carries TRBV4-2 and TRBJ1-6, with TRBD1 identical over 7 bases. J gave up 0 bases and V 4 bases, and 9 bases lay outside the gene matches. This CDR3 is built from 18 residues. The germline CDR1 and CDR2 sequences are LGHNA and YNFKEQ. The CDR3 nucleotides are TGTGCCAGCAGCCCTCAGACAGGGAAGAGCTCCTATAATTCACCCCTCCACTTT. Protein sequence: CASSPQTGKSSYNSPLHF.

The J gene is TRBJ2-5, the V gene TRBV7-2; D gene unclear. CDR1 is SGHTA and CDR2 is FQGNSA in the germline V gene. V was shortened by 1 base and J by 0 bases, with 6 bases between the two germline ends. The CDR3 is 14 residues long. In nucleotides, the CDR3 is TGTGCCAGCAGCTTAGGGAGCTACCAAGAGACCCAGTACTTC. It translates to CASSLGSYQETQYF.

The chain employs TRBV27 and TRBJ2-5, with 7 bases identical to TRBD1. CDR3 size: 14 residues. Germline V gives CDR1 MNHEY, CDR2 SMNVEV (reference sequence). Trimming removed 3 bases from V and 4 bases from J; junction bases left unmatched: 5. CDR3 sequence: CASSFSGTAETQYF. The CDR3, as DNA: TGTGCCAGCAGTTTTTCCGGGACAGCAGAGACCCAGTACTTC.

The CDR3 DNA is TGCGCCAGCAGCCAAGAAACGGGACCAAGCTCCACCTTC. Protein: CASSQETGPSSTF. The V and J genes are TRBV4-1 and TRBJ1-2, with D possibly TRBD1 on 5 matching bases. This CDR3 has 13 amino acids. The germline V gene has CDR1 MGHRA and CDR2 YSYEKL. Between the trimmed V and J ends, which lost 0 bases and 13 bases, there was a span of 15 bases.